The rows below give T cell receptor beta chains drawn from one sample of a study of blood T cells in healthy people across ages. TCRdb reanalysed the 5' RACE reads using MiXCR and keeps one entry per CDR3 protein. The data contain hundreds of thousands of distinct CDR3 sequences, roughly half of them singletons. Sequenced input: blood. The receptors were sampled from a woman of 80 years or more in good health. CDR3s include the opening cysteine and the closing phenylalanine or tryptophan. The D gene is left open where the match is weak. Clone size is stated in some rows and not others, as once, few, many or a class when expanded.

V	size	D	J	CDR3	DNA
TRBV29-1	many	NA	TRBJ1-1	CSTTVNTEAFF	TGCAGTACAACAGTGAACACTGAAGCTTTCTTT
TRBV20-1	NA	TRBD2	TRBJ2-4	CSAREAGVNIQYF	TGCAGTGCTAGAGAGGCGGGAGTAAACATTCAGTACTTC
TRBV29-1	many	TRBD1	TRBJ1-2	CSFIQGAYGYTF	TGCAGCTTTATACAGGGGGCGTATGGCTACACCTTC
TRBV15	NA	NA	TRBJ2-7	CATSPRGQSYEQYF	TGTGCCACCAGCCCCAGGGGACAATCCTACGAGCAGTACTTC
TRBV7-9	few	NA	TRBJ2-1	CASSLMDENNEQFF	TGTGCCAGCAGCTTAATGGACGAGAACAATGAGCAGTTCTTC
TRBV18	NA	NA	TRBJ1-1	CASSRGRVYAFF	TGTGCCAGCTCACGGGGTAGGGTTTATGCTTTCTTT
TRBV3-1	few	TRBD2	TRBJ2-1	CASSPKRGYYNEQFF	TGTGCCAGCAGCCCCAAGCGGGGGTACTACAATGAGCAGTTCTTC
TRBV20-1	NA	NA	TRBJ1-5	CSAPRFEAGVDQPQHF	TGCAGTGCTCCGAGATTTGAGGCAGGGGTCGATCAGCCCCAGCATTTT
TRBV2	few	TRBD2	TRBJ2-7	CASRPLAALWEQYF	TGTGCCAGCAGGCCGCTAGCGGCCTTATGGGAGCAGTACTTC
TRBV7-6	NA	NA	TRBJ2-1	CACGGTRANEQFF	TGTGCCTGCGGAGGAACTAGGGCCAATGAGCAGTTCTTC
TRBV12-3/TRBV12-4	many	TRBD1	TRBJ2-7	CASSLGGQAEQYF	TGTGCCAGCAGTTTAGGGGGACAGGCGGAGCAGTACTTC
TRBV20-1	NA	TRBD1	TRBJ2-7	CSAPRRDRVYEQYF	TGCAGTGCCCCTCGACGGGACAGGGTCTACGAGCAGTACTTC
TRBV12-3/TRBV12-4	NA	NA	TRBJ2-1	CASSSRSNEQFF	TGTGCCAGCAGTTCTAGGTCCAATGAGCAGTTCTTC
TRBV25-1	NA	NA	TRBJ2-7	CASSESGWETRYF	TGTGCCAGCAGTGAATCGGGCTGGGAGACCCGGTACTTC
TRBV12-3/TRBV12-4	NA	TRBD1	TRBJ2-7	CASSLSVGTGGDYEQYF	TGTGCCAGCAGTTTATCGGTTGGGACAGGGGGTGACTACGAGCAGTACTTC
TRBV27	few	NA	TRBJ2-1	CASTGRLSSYNEQFF	TGTGCCAGCACAGGACGGTTGAGCTCCTACAATGAGCAGTTCTTC
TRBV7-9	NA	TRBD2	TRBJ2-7	CASSLLAGDHEQYF	TGTGCCAGCAGCTTACTTGCGGGAGACCACGAGCAGTACTTC
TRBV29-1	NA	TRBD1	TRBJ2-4	CSVEVGDRGLNKNIQYF	TGCAGCGTTGAGGTTGGGGACAGGGGGCTTAACAAAAACATTCAGTACTTC
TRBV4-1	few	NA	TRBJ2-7	CASSPYGGSSYEQYF	TGCGCCAGCAGCCCCTATGGGGGGAGCTCCTACGAGCAGTACTTC
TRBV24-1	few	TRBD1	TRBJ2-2	CATSDYQTGKAGELFF	TGTGCCACCAGTGACTACCAGACAGGGAAGGCCGGGGAGCTGTTTTTT
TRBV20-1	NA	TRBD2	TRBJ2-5	CSARASGGAFRRETQYF	TGCAGTGCTCGGGCCAGCGGGGGGGCCTTTCGGAGAGAGACCCAGTACTTC
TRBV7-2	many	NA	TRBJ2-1	CASSLGGTGYNEQFF	TGTGCCAGCAGCTTAGGAGGCACTGGGTACAATGAGCAGTTCTTC
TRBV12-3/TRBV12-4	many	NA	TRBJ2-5	CASSSGRGQETQYF	TGTGCCAGCAGTTCCGGAAGGGGCCAAGAGACCCAGTACTTC
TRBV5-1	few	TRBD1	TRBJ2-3	CASSPGQGDTDTQYF	TGCGCCAGCAGCCCCGGGCAGGGGGACACAGATACGCAGTATTTT
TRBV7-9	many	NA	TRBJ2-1	CASESGVYNEQFF	TGTGCCAGCGAATCAGGGGTCTACAATGAGCAGTTCTTC
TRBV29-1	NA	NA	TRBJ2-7	CSVDTGTDSYEQYF	TGCAGCGTTGACACCGGGACGGATTCCTACGAGCAGTACTTC
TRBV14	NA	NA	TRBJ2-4	CASSQLGGPKNIQYF	TGTGCCAGCAGCCAATTGGGTGGGCCCAAAAACATTCAGTACTTC
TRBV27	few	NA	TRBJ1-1	CASRRSSVPGAFF	TGTGCCAGCCGCCGGTCCTCGGTCCCTGGCGCTTTCTTT
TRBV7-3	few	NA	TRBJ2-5	CASSLGSVRETQYF	TGTGCCAGCAGCTTAGGTTCCGTTCGAGAGACCCAGTACTTC
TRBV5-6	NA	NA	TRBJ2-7	CASSLAWDAYEQYF	TGTGCCAGCAGCTTGGCTTGGGACGCCTACGAGCAGTACTTC
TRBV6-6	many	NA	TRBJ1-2	CASSNPSINYGYTF	TGTGCCAGCAGTAACCCTTCAATTAACTATGGCTACACCTTC
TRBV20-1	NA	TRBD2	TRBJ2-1	CSASPAGAGNNEQFF	TGCAGTGCTAGTCCAGCGGGAGCTGGAAACAATGAGCAGTTCTTC
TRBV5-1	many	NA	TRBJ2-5	CASSSYRGETQYF	TGCGCCAGCAGCTCATACCGGGGAGAGACCCAGTACTTC
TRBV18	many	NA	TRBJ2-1	CASSPPLVSYNEQFF	TGTGCCAGCTCACCACCGCTAGTCTCCTACAATGAGCAGTTCTTC
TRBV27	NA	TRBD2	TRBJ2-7	CASSRGLAGVSSYEQYF	TGTGCCAGCAGTAGGGGACTAGCGGGGGTATCCTCCTACGAGCAGTACTTC
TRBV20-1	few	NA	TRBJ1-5	CSARATDLSTEQPQHF	TGCAGTGCTAGGGCCACCGACCTTTCGACGGAGCAGCCCCAGCATTTT
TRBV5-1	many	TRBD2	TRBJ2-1	CASGTSGSYYNEQFF	TGCGCCAGCGGGACTAGCGGGAGTTATTACAATGAGCAGTTCTTC
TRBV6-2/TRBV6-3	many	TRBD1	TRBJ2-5	CAFGTGLQETQYF	TGTGCCTTCGGGACAGGGCTACAAGAGACCCAGTACTTC
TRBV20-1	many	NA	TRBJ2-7	CSARVPGAQNEQYF	TGCAGTGCTAGAGTACCGGGGGCACAGAACGAGCAGTACTTC
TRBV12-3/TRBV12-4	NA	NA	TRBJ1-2	CASSLFSNTMAGGDSIYGYTF	TGTGCCAGCAGTTTATTTTCGAACACCATGGCCGGTGGTGACAGCATCTATGGCTACACCTTC
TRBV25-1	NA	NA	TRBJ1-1	CASSERARGRAEAFF	TGTGCCAGCAGTGAACGAGCCAGGGGAAGGGCTGAAGCTTTCTTT
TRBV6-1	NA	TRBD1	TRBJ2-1	CASSAAWGTGITHEQFF	TGTGCCAGCAGTGCCGCTTGGGGGACAGGGATAACGCATGAGCAGTTCTTC
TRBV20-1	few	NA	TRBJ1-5	CSASRVPQPQHF	TGCAGTGCTAGTCGGGTTCCCCAGCCCCAGCATTTT
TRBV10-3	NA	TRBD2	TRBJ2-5	CAISETGTSRYQETQYF	TGTGCCATCAGTGAGACCGGGACTAGCAGGTACCAAGAGACCCAGTACTTC
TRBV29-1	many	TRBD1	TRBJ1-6	CSAQQGIGSPLHF	TGCAGCGCACAACAGGGGATCGGATCACCCCTCCACTTT
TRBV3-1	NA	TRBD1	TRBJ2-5	CASSPRDSDNEQYF	TGCGCCAGCAGCCCTCGGGACAGCGACAATGAGCAGTACTTC
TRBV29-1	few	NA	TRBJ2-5	CSVGLETQYF	TGCAGCGTTGGTTTAGAGACCCAGTACTTC